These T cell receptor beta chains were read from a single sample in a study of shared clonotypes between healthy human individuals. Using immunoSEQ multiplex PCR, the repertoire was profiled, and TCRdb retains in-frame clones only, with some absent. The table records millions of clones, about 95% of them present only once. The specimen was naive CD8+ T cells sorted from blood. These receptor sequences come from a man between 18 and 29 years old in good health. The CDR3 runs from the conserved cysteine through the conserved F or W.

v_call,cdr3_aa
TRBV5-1,CASSVGTGGYEQYF
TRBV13,CASSLRGRDTQYF
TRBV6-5,CASSWGSGANVLTF
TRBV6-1,CASSIGRGQETQYF
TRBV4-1,CASSQWTDYEQYF
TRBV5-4,CASSPATGYTEAFF
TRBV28,CASSLGDEQFF
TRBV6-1,CASSDVFGRWQPQHF
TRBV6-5,CASSHLAGGVWEQFF
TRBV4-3,CASSQEVGQKRAYEQYF
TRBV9,CASSGGLAGGSSYNEQFF
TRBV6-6,CASRAQGNQPQHF
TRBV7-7,CASSEGGPSGELFF
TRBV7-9,CASSASGEVISNQPQHF
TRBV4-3,CASSQDLSGFSYEQYF
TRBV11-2,CASSLEGQGRYGYTF
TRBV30,CAWSFLNRGANTGELFF
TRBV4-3,CASSQESGLAGSYEQYF
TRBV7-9,CASSWDPSYEQYF
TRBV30,CAWGAAGGRSYNEQFF
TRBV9,CASSPSALADLGNEQFF
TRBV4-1,CASSQDIGGRGYTF
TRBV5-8,CASSFGYGTMYEQYF
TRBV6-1,CASRDRTGLGYGYTF
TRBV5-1,CASSSPQPQHF
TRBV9,CASSPRGQGVEKLFF
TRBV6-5,CASSPGGGSYNEQFF
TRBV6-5,CASMSGALAYEQYF
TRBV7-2,CASSWMNTEAFF
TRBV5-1,CASSSELAIVSEQFF
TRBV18,CASSPGQGAYEQYF
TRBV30,CAAIWGNSGNTIYF
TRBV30,CAWKSLAVYGYTF
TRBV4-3,CASSQATGGSEKLFF
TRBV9,CASSPPGQEGNYGYTF
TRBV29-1,CSALELDTQYF
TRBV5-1,CASSLATPGREQYF
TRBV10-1,CASRAGEGYEQYF
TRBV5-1,CASSLGQDYEQYF
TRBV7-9,CASSLVYANTEAFF
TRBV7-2,CASSLLQGLGEQFF
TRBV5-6,CASSFGGPSEQYF
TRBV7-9,CASSFQGPEKLFF
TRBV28,CASSFGTGSYTF
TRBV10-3,CAISASGGPTEAFF
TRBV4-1,CATNPGLAGAVSSYNEQFF